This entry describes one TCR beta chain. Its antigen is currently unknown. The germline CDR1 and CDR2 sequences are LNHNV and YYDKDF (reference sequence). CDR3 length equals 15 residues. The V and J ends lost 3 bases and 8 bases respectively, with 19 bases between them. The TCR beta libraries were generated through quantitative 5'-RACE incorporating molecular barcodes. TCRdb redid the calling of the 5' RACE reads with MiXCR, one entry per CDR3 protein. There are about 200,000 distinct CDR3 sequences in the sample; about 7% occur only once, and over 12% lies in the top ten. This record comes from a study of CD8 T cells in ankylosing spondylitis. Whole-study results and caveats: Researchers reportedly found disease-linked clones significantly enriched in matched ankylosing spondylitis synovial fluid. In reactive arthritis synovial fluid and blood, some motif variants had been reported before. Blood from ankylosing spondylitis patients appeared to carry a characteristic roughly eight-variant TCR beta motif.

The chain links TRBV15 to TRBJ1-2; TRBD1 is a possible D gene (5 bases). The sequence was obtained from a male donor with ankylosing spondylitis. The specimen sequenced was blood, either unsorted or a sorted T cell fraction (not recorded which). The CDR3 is CATSRNGEGPGGYTF. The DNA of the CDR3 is TGTGCCACCAGCAGGAACGGTGAGGGGCCGGGAGGCTACACCTTC.